The entry below gives a single T cell receptor (beta chain) sequence along with its context. Its antigen is currently unknown. This CDR3 comprises 11 residues. Germline V gene data show CDR1 as SGHTA and CDR2 as FQGNSA. Trimming pared 5 bases from V and 4 bases from J, leaving 5 bases between. This entry is derived from a study of radiotherapy plus CTLA-4 blockade in lung cancer. Study results and caveats: With interferon-beta, early dynamics of blood T cell clones were reported to best predict response.

Produced via immunoSEQ multiplex PCR; TCRdb's table is partial and in-frame only. The table has about 59,000 clones, approximately 84% seen once; the top ten hold more than 5.5%. The chain carries TRBV7-2 and TRBJ2-5; D remains unclear. The material was peripheral blood, obtained from a patient treated with radiotherapy plus ipilimumab. The receptor was derived from a human donor with non-small cell lung cancer whose response to radiotherapy plus ipilimumab could not be evaluated. The CDR3 sequence is CASSAIETQYF. CDR3 DNA sequence: TGTGCCAGCAGCGCGATAGAGACCCAGTACTTC.